These 23 T cell receptor beta chains originate from one sample sequenced in a study of cytomegalovirus exposure and HLA in healthy donors. PCR employed 60 Vbeta and 13 Jbeta primers. Repertoires were generated with immunoSEQ multiplex PCR, while TCRdb's copy carries only in-frame clones and drops some. In the table there are about 62,000 clones, about 90% of which are singletons. The sample consisted of PBMCs. Receptor source: a man aged 18 to 29 in good health and CMV-seronegative.

This chain joins TRBV10-2 and TRBJ2-6; the match to TRBD1 covers 9 bases. After removal of 6 bases from V and 2 bases from J, the junction contained 8 bases not matched to a gene. This CDR3 spans 17 amino acids. Germline V lookup: CDR1 WSHSY, CDR2 SAAADI. The CDR3 reads CASSTGQGSTGANVLTF. CDR3 bases: TGCGCCAGCAGCACGGGACAGGGTTCCACTGGGGCCAACGTCCTGACTTTC.

The chain uses TRBV11-2 and TRBJ1-5; D ambiguous. Germline V lookup: CDR1 SGHAT, CDR2 FQNNGV. The CDR3 contains 16 residues. The V and J ends lost 2 bases and 0 bases respectively, with 11 bases between them. The CDR3 sequence is CASSLRADYSNQPQHF. The DNA for the CDR3 is TGTGCCAGCAGCTTACGGGCGGACTATAGCAATCAGCCCCAGCATTTT.

The genes are TRBV29-1 and TRBJ2-7, with D maybe TRBD2 (6 bases). Germline lookup yields CDR1 SQVTM and CDR2 ANQGSEA. Between the trimmed V and J ends, which lost 1 base and 5 bases, there was a span of 12 bases. The CDR3 is 13 residues long. In DNA, the CDR3 is TGCAGCGTTGAAGGGGAGTGGAGGGACGAGCAGTACTTC. It is translated as CSVEGEWRDEQYF.

This chain joins TRBV5-4 and TRBJ1-5; TRBD1 matches at 7 bases. V was pared by 4 bases and J by 5 bases, with 3 bases of the junction left unmatched. CDR3 length: 13 amino acids. Germline-derived CDR1 and CDR2 are SGHNT and YYREEE (reference sequence). The chain's CDR3 is CASSRDRDQPQHF. CDR3 bases: TGTGCCAGCAGCCGAGACAGGGATCAGCCCCAGCATTTT.

This chain connects TRBV10-1 to TRBJ1-2, with TRBD1 matching 7 bases. The CDR3 is 14 amino acids. In germline, CDR1 is WNHNN, CDR2 SYGVQD (reference sequence). V lost 4 bases to trimming and J lost 7 bases; unmatched junction nucleotides: 9. This chain's CDR3 is CASSAGTALGGYTF. CDR3 DNA: TGCGCCAGCAGTGCCGGGACAGCCCTTGGTGGCTACACCTTC.

The J gene is TRBJ1-1, the V gene TRBV7-9, with D possibly TRBD1 on 6 matching bases. This CDR3 spans 12 amino acids. V was clipped by 5 bases and J by 7 bases, with 11 bases between them. Germline V gene data show CDR1 as SEHNR and CDR2 as FQNEAQ (reference sequence). The CDR3 loop is CASSPSDSEAFF. CDR3 sequence (DNA): TGTGCCAGCAGCCCATCGGACAGTGAAGCTTTCTTT.

The chain couples TRBV28 to TRBJ2-7, with D perhaps matching TRBD1 (6 bases). CDR3 length: 15 amino acids. V lost 6 bases to trimming and J lost 1 base, with 16 bases between them. CDR1 MDHEN and CDR2 SYDVKM come from the germline V gene. CDR3 protein: CASSFPRDISYEQYF. Here the CDR3 DNA reads TGTGCCAGCAGCTTCCCTCGGGACATATCCTACGAGCAGTACTTC.

This chain joins TRBV21-1 and TRBJ1-1. TRBV21-1 is marked as a pseudogene. There are 15 residues in the CDR3. In DNA, the CDR3 is TGTGCCAGCAGCAGGCGGAACACCCTGAACACTGAAGCTTTCTTT. Protein product: CASSRRNTLNTEAFF.

Written as DNA, the CDR3 is TGTGCCAGCACCCACTCAACCGGACAGAGCTACGAGCAGTACTTC. This encodes CASTHSTGQSYEQYF. The rearrangement joins TRBV25-1 to TRBJ2-7; perhaps TRBD1 as D (6 bases). Trimming removed 7 bases at V and 3 bases at J, with 19 bases between. In germline, CDR1 is MGHDK, CDR2 SYGVNS. This CDR3 has 15 amino acids.

This clone has a handful of counts. The V gene is TRBV12-5, the J gene TRBJ2-7; 10 nucleotides line up with TRBD2. The CDR3 runs to 15 residues. Germline loops: CDR1 LGHNT, CDR2 FRNRAP. The J segment lost 5 bases and the V segment lost 0 bases, leaving 4 bases of the junction unmatched. CDR3 DNA: TGTGCTAGTGGTTTGGTAGCGGGAGGGGGCGACGAGCAGTACTTC. It encodes CASGLVAGGGDEQYF.

V and J are TRBV2 and TRBJ2-7, with D perhaps TRBD1 (6 bases). This CDR3 contains 16 residues. V lost 2 bases and J 3 bases, leaving 17 bases between the germline ends. Germline V gene lookup returns CDR1 SNHLY and CDR2 FYNNEI. The CDR3 DNA sequence: TGTGCCAGCAGTGAAATTATACTGGGGGCTAACTACGAGCAGTACTTC. Encoded protein: CASSEIILGANYEQYF.

This clone was detected once. This sequence joins TRBV7-9 and TRBJ2-7; D call uncertain. V lost 7 bases and J lost 1, with 14 bases in between. Germline V gives CDR1 SEHNR, CDR2 FQNEAQ (reference sequence). The CDR3 loop spans 14 amino acids. CDR3 residues: CASTSALSSYEQYF. The CDR3 DNA is TGTGCCAGCACCTCGGCACTATCTTCCTACGAGCAGTACTTC.

The chain is built from TRBV19 and TRBJ1-5, with TRBD1 as a possible D gene (5 bases). The V gene's germline CDR1 is LNHDA and CDR2 SQIVND (reference sequence). Trimming cost V 9 bases and J 3 bases, with 12 bases left between them. The CDR3 has 13 amino acids. The CDR3 here is CASTRQNNQPQHF. For the CDR3, the DNA is TGTGCCAGCACCCGACAGAACAATCAGCCCCAGCATTTT.

The chain employs TRBV10-2 and TRBJ2-7, with D maybe TRBD2 (6 bases). The CDR3 is 12 amino acids. CDR1 WSHSY and CDR2 SAAADI come from the germline V gene. V dropped 8 bases and J dropped 2 bases, with 10 bases sitting between them. The CDR3 here is CASGGYAYEQYF. CDR3 DNA: TGCGCCAGCGGGGGGTACGCCTACGAGCAGTACTTC.

This sequence joins TRBV7-6 and TRBJ1-2, with D hard to call. The ends were cut back, 0 bases at V and 0 bases at J, with 8 bases in the middle. Germline V gives CDR1 SGHVS, CDR2 FNYEAQ. The CDR3 length is 15 residues. CDR3 loop: CASSLAPRANYGYTF. Written as DNA, the CDR3 is TGTGCCAGCAGCTTAGCTCCCCGTGCTAACTATGGCTACACCTTC.

The chain recombines TRBV6-1 with TRBJ1-3; perhaps TRBD1 as D (5 bases). Germline lookup yields CDR1 MNHNS and CDR2 SASEGT. This CDR3 comprises 14 residues. V was shortened by 4 bases and J by 8 bases, with 15 bases between the two germline ends. The CDR3 sequence is CASSGGTGGDTIYF. The CDR3 DNA sequence: TGTGCCAGCAGTGGAGGGACGGGGGGGGACACCATATATTTT.

V is TRBV25-1 and J is TRBJ2-5; 8 nucleotides agree with TRBD1. Germline V lookup: CDR1 MGHDK, CDR2 SYGVNS. After removal of 3 bases from V and 11 bases from J, the junction contained 11 bases not matched to a gene. This CDR3 region has 14 residues. The CDR3 is CASSESQGAREQYF. CDR3 sequence (DNA): TGTGCCAGCAGTGAGTCGCAGGGGGCACGAGAGCAGTACTTC.

This rearrangement joins TRBV7-9 to TRBJ2-1, with 8 bases aligning to TRBD2. The CDR3 is made up of 16 amino acids. Trimming cost V 5 bases and J 6 bases; bases outside gene matches: 12. Germline V lookup: CDR1 SEHNR, CDR2 FQNEAQ (reference sequence). In DNA form, the CDR3 reads TGTGCCAGCAGCCCGCCTTTCCCGGGGGGGGTCAATGAGCAGTTCTTC. Encoded protein: CASSPPFPGGVNEQFF.

The chain combines TRBV11-3 with TRBJ2-7; possibly TRBD2 for D (5 bases). This CDR3 region has 15 residues. Germline values: CDR1 SGHNT, CDR2 YENEEA. The germline V and J ends were trimmed by 0 bases and 2 bases, with 11 bases remaining between them. CDR3 protein: CASSLDRGNPYEQYF. The CDR3 nucleotides read TGTGCCAGCAGCTTAGATCGGGGTAACCCCTACGAGCAGTACTTC. Combining the CDR3 with reference TRBV11-3 and TRBJ2-7 gives the whole variable domain EAGVVQSPRYKIIEKKQPVAFWCNPISGHNTLYWYLQNLGQGPELLIRYENEEAVDDSQLPKDRFSAERLKGVDSTLKIQPAELGDSAVYLCASSLDRGNPYEQYFGPGTRLTVT.

The chain couples TRBV6-1 to TRBJ2-7, with a weak D call TRBD1 (6 bases). Per germline, CDR1 MNHNS and CDR2 SASEGT. This CDR3 has 15 amino acids. CDR3 sequence reads: CASSGSGTSLSLMSV. The CDR3 nucleotides are TGTGCCAGCAGTGGATCCGGGACATCCCTTTCTTTGATGTCGGTC.

The chain combines TRBV7-3 with TRBJ2-1; unclear D gene. The CDR3 contains 13 residues. CDR1 SGHTA and CDR2 FQGTGA come from the germline V gene. V was shortened by 0 bases and J by 5 bases, with 5 bases between the two germline ends. DNA for the CDR3: TGTGCCAGCAGCTTAACCCAGGACAATGAGCAGTTCTTC. Translation: CASSLTQDNEQFF.

V is TRBV30 and J is TRBJ2-1; 10 bases line up with TRBD2. With 8 bases clipped from V and 0 bases from J, the junction kept 4 bases outside the gene matches. Germline CDR1 reads GTSNPN; CDR2 reads SVGIG (reference sequence). CDR3 length equals 14 residues. The DNA of the CDR3 is TGTGCCGGGAAGCGGGGGGGCTCCTACAATGAGCAGTTCTTC. It encodes CAGKRGGSYNEQFF.

This clone has just one count. This rearrangement joins TRBV5-1 to TRBJ2-7; D may be TRBD1 (6 bases). V lost 0 bases, J lost 0 bases, and 10 bases lay in between. The CDR3 has 15 residues. Germline assignment: CDR1 SGHRS and CDR2 YFSETQ. CDR3 sequence (DNA): TGCGCCAGCAGCTTGGACAGGGCCAACTCCTACGAGCAGTACTTC. It is translated as CASSLDRANSYEQYF.